The rows below give T cell receptor beta chains drawn from one sample of a study of blood T cell repertoires in COVID-19. Profiled with immunoSEQ multiplex PCR; TCRdb holds only in-frame clones, not every one. Among about 42,000 clones listed, about 88% were seen once. Sequenced input: peripheral blood. These receptors were obtained from a human donor in a cohort sampled during active COVID-19. CDR3s include the opening cysteine and the closing phenylalanine or tryptophan. D genes are given only for firm matches. For some rows the clone size is stated as once, few or many, or as a class when expanded; others skip it.

D	size	J	V	CDR3	DNA
NA	NA	TRBJ2-7	TRBV10-3	CATRGLGAAQYF	TGTGCCACCCGAGGCCTAGGGGCGGCTCAGTACTTC
NA	NA	TRBJ1-1	TRBV7-8	CASSLRRTEAFF	TGTGCCAGCAGCTTAAGGAGGACTGAAGCTTTCTTT
TRBD2	NA	TRBJ2-5	TRBV18	CASSPSAGGRETQYF	TGTGCCAGCTCACCCTCAGCGGGGGGACGCGAGACCCAGTACTTC
NA	few	TRBJ2-1	TRBV7-9	CASSTGWREQFF	TGTGCCAGCAGCACCGGGTGGCGTGAGCAGTTCTTC
NA	NA	TRBJ1-1	TRBV21-1	CASSKAGSGGGEGTEAFF	TGTGCCAGCAGCAAAGCGGGGTCGGGGGGCGGAGAAGGCACTGAAGCTTTCTTT
NA	NA	TRBJ2-2	TRBV7-8	CASSSEWDIPTGELFF	TGTGCCAGCAGCTCAGAGTGGGACATCCCCACCGGGGAGCTGTTTTTT
TRBD2	NA	TRBJ2-7	TRBV5-1	CASSLSSGGTYEQYF	TGCGCCAGCAGCCTATCTAGCGGAGGGACCTACGAGCAGTACTTC
TRBD1	few	TRBJ1-2	TRBV10-1	CASSPGQGGGYTF	TGCGCCAGCAGTCCCGGACAGGGTGGAGGCTACACCTTC
TRBD1	NA	TRBJ2-1	TRBV5-4	CASTIGQGVYNEQFF	TGTGCCAGCACCATCGGACAGGGCGTTTACAATGAGCAGTTCTTC
TRBD1	medium-sized	TRBJ2-7	TRBV19	CASSIGTGPYEQYF	TGTGCCAGTAGTATCGGGACAGGACCATACGAGCAGTACTTC
TRBD2	NA	TRBJ2-3	TRBV10-1	CASRLAGGSTDTQYF	TGCGCCAGCAGATTAGCGGGGGGGAGCACAGATACGCAGTATTTT
TRBD2	once	TRBJ2-5	TRBV4-2	CASSQGSGGAGETQYF	TGTGCCAGCAGCCAAGGAAGCGGGGGGGCCGGAGAGACCCAGTACTTC
NA	few	TRBJ1-1	TRBV5-5	CASSPGGTYMNTEAFF	TGTGCCAGCAGCCCGGGGGGTACGTACATGAACACTGAAGCTTTCTTT
TRBD1	NA	TRBJ1-2	TRBV2	CASSARTGEYGYTF	TGTGCCAGCAGTGCTAGGACAGGGGAGTATGGCTACACCTTC
TRBD1	NA	TRBJ2-1	TRBV2	CASRRGTGPYNEQFF	TGTGCCAGCAGGAGGGGGACAGGGCCCTACAATGAGCAGTTCTTC
NA	NA	TRBJ1-1	TRBV2	CASSTSGSTEAFF	TGTGCCAGCAGTACATCGGGGAGCACTGAAGCTTTCTTT
NA	few	TRBJ1-5	TRBV19	CASKWTSPSNQPQHF	TGTGCCAGTAAGTGGACATCCCCAAGCAATCAGCCCCAGCATTTT
TRBD1	few	TRBJ1-6	TRBV9	CASTGGRGPSNSPLHF	TGTGCCAGCACGGGTGGCAGGGGGCCGTCTAATTCACCCCTCCACTTT
NA	few	TRBJ1-2	TRBV3-1/TRBV3-2	CASSQGAALYGYTF	TGTGCCAGCAGCCAGGGCGCCGCACTCTATGGCTACACCTTC
NA	NA	TRBJ2-7	TRBV7-2	CASSPTYEQYF	TGTGCCAGCAGCCCGACATACGAGCAGTACTTC
NA	NA	TRBJ1-1	TRBV12-5	CASGLVSHIEGDYQEAFF	TGTGCTAGTGGTTTGGTATCTCATATCGAAGGAGACTACCAAGAAGCTTTCTTT
TRBD1	NA	TRBJ2-3	TRBV5-4	CASSSGTGRTDTQYF	TGTGCCAGCAGCTCCGGGACAGGGAGGACAGATACGCAGTATTTT